This is a list of T cell receptor beta chains from one sample in a study of radiotherapy plus CTLA-4 blockade in lung cancer. Generated by immunoSEQ multiplex PCR, the TCRdb table keeps only in-frame clones and is missing some. The sample holds approximately 49,000 clones, approximately 85% seen once. This specimen consisted of peripheral blood, obtained from a patient treated with radiotherapy plus ipilimumab. Receptor source: a human donor with non-small cell lung cancer whose response to radiotherapy plus ipilimumab could not be evaluated. Each CDR3 is given with its conserved first and last residue. D genes are given only for firm matches. A row's size may be missing; if present it is once, few, many or a size class.

TRBV9	TRBD2	once	TRBJ2-3	CASSVGLAGGDTQYF	TGTGCCAGCAGCGTCGGACTAGCGGGTGGTGATACGCAGTATTTT
TRBV19	-	few	TRBJ2-4	CASTARGMYDIQYF	TGTGCCAGTACTGCCCGCGGGATGTATGACATTCAGTACTTC
TRBV5-1	-	many	TRBJ2-6	CASSLTVGANVLTF	TGCGCCAGCAGCTTGACGGTTGGGGCCAACGTCCTGACTTTC
TRBV5-4	-	-	TRBJ2-6	CASTNAPGNSGANVLTF	TGTGCCAGCACTAACGCCCCAGGGAACTCTGGGGCCAACGTCCTGACTTTC
TRBV7-3	TRBD2	-	TRBJ2-2	CASSFQAGTGELFF	TGTGCCAGCAGCTTCCAAGCGGGAACCGGGGAGCTGTTTTTT
TRBV28	-	-	TRBJ1-1	CASSLTQRNTEAFF	TGTGCCAGCAGTTTAACACAGAGGAACACTGAAGCTTTCTTT
TRBV2	-	-	TRBJ1-5	CASSEGRGQPQHF	TGTGCCAGCAGTGAGGGCAGAGGGCAGCCCCAGCATTTT
TRBV6-1	TRBD1	-	TRBJ1-5	CASSWDSLNQPQHF	TGTGCCAGCAGTTGGGACAGCTTAAATCAGCCCCAGCATTTT
TRBV5-5	-	-	TRBJ2-1	CASRIADEQFF	TGTGCCAGCAGGATAGCGGATGAGCAGTTCTTC
TRBV5-3	TRBD1	-	TRBJ1-1	CARSPDRGPPTGIEAFF	TGTGCCAGAAGCCCGGACAGGGGACCACCAACAGGTATCGAAGCTTTCTTT
TRBV9	-	-	TRBJ1-3	CASSAGLNSGNTIYF	TGTGCCAGCAGCGCGGGACTGAACTCTGGAAACACCATATATTTT
TRBV11-2	-	-	TRBJ2-2	CASSPIRGNTGELFF	TGTGCCAGCAGCCCCATTCGCGGGAACACCGGGGAGCTGTTTTTT
TRBV6-5	-	-	TRBJ1-5	CASCGGINQPQHF	TGTGCCAGCTGTGGAGGGATTAATCAGCCCCAGCATTTT
TRBV27	-	-	TRBJ1-1	CASSFAAGPRTEAFF	TGTGCCAGCAGTTTCGCGGCAGGGCCAAGAACTGAAGCTTTCTTT
TRBV7-2	TRBD1	-	TRBJ2-7	CASSFGTGYSYEQYF	TGTGCCAGCAGCTTCGGGACAGGGTACAGCTACGAGCAGTACTTC
TRBV11-2	-	-	TRBJ1-1	CASSWPGHLTEAFF	TGTGCCAGCAGCTGGCCAGGACATCTCACTGAAGCTTTCTTT
TRBV10-3	TRBD2	-	TRBJ2-7	CAISEFRLAGAYEQYF	TGTGCCATCAGTGAGTTTCGACTAGCGGGAGCCTACGAGCAGTACTTC
TRBV4-3	-	-	TRBJ2-1	CASSQEILASSYNEQFF	TGCGCCAGCAGCCAAGAAATACTGGCTAGCAGCTACAATGAGCAGTTCTTC
TRBV7-2	-	few	TRBJ1-2	CASSQQSNYGYTF	TGTGCCAGCAGCCAACAGTCTAACTATGGCTACACCTTC
TRBV6-5	-	-	TRBJ2-4	CASSSGWGLRDIQYF	TGTGCCAGCAGTTCCGGGTGGGGCCTCAGGGACATTCAGTACTTC
TRBV5-1	TRBD1	-	TRBJ1-1	CASSAGTENTEAFF	TGCGCCAGCAGCGCCGGGACAGAGAACACTGAAGCTTTCTTT
TRBV5-1	-	-	TRBJ1-1	CASSLTGNTEAFF	TGCGCCAGCAGCTTGACAGGGAACACTGAAGCTTTCTTT
TRBV28	TRBD2	-	TRBJ2-5	CASKKGTSGYQETQYF	TGTGCCAGCAAAAAAGGGACTAGCGGATACCAAGAGACCCAGTACTTC